Below, one T cell receptor beta chain is given with its context. The antigen is unknown. A read error may produce the germline difference seen at one junction end. The sample comes from a study of tumor-infiltrating lymphocytes in primary liver carcinoma. The study, taken as a whole, reports: Among the pair types, tumor region pairs showed more overlap than tumor-adjacent and tumor-blood pairs. The 250 largest clones made up significantly more of tumor than blood repertoires (p = 0.039).

The CDR3 totals 16 residues. Germline V lookup: CDR1 SGHAT, CDR2 FQNNGV. Germline DNA was also extracted, and blood RNA was taken from unsorted whole blood. Investigators obtained around 4 milliliters of peripheral blood ahead of surgery. The investigators made TCR beta cDNA from around 540 ng total RNA, using a constant-region primer. Three-round nested multiplex PCR performed with slightly modified ARM-PCR produced the TCR beta libraries. It was with TRBV1-TRBV30 forward primers and a C-beta reverse primer that the first two PCR rounds were run, at roughly 10 cycles each. TCRdb re-called the multiplex PCR reads through MiXCR, storing one row per CDR3 protein. The sample includes hundreds of thousands of distinct CDR3 sequences, around three fifths of them seen just once.

The sequencing input was peripheral blood. This chain joins TRBV11-2 and TRBJ2-1, with 7 bases matching TRBD1. The TCR comes from a woman aged 30 to 39 with primary liver carcinoma and hepatitis B virus infection. The CDR3 reads CVSSTGVARVYNEQFF. The CDR3 DNA sequence: TGTGTCAGCAGCACAGGGGTCGCCCGGGTCTACAATGAGCAGTTCTTC.